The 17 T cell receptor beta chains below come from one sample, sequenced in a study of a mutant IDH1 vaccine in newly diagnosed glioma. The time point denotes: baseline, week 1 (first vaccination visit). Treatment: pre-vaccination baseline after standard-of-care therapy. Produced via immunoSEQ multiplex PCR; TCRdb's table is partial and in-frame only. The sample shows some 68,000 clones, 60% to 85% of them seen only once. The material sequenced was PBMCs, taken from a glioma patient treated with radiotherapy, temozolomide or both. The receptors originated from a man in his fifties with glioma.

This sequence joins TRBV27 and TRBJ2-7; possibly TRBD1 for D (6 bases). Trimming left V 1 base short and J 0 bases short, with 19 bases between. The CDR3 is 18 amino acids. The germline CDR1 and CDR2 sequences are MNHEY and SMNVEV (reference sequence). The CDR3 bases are TGTGCCAGCAGTTTATTTGGGGGCCGCGGGCGCCTCTCCTACGAGCAGTACTTC. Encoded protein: CASSLFGGRGRLSYEQYF.

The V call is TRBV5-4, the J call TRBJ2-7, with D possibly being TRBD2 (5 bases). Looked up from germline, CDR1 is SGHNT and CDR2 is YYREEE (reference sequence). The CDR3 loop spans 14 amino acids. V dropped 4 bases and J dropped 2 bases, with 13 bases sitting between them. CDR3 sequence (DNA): TGTGCCAGCAGCCAGACCGGGAATGCCTACGAGCAGTACTTC. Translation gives CASSQTGNAYEQYF.

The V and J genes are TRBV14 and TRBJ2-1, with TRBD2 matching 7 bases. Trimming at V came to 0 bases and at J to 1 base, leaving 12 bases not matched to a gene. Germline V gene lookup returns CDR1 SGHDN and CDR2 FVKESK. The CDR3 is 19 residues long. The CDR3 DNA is TGTGCCAGCAGCCAAGATGTGGGGGGGGTAGGGGTTTCCTACAATGAGCAGTTCTTC. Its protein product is CASSQDVGGVGVSYNEQFF.

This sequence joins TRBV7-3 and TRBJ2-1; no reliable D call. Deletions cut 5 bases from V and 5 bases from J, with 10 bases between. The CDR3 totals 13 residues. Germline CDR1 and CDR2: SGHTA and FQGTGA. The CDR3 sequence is CASSRVSDNEQFF. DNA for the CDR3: TGTGCCAGCAGCCGTGTCAGTGACAATGAGCAGTTCTTC.

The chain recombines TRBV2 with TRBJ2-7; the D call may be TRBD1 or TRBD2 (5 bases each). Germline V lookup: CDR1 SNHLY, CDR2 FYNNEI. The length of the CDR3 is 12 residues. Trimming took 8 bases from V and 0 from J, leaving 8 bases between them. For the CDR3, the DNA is TGTGCCAGCCGGGACGCCTCCTACGAGCAGTACTTC. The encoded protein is CASRDASYEQYF.

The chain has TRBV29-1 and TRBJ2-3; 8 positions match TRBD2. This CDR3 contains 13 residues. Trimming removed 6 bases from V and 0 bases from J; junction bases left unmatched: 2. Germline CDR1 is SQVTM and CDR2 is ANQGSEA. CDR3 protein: CSVRGVSTDTQYF. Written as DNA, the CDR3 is TGCAGCGTGCGGGGGGTCAGCACAGATACGCAGTATTTT.

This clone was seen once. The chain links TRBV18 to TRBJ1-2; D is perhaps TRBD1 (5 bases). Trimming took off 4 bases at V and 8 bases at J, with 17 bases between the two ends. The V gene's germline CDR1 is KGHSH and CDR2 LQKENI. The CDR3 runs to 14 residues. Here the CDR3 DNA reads TGTGCCAGCTCACTCCGGGACGCGGATGAGGGCTACACCTTC. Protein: CASSLRDADEGYTF.

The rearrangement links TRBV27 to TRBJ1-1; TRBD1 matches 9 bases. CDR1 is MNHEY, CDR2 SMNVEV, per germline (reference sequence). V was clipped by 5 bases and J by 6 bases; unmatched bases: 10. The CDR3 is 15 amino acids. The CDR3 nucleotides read TGTGCCAGCAGTCCAGTGACAGGGGGGGTTCCTGAAGCTTTCTTT. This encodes CASSPVTGGVPEAFF.

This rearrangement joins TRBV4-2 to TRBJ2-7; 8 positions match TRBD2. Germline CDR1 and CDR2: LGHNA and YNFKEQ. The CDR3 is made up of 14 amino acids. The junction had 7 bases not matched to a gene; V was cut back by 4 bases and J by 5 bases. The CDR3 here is CASSPGAGVNEQYF. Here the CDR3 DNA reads TGTGCCAGCAGCCCGGGAGCGGGGGTCAACGAGCAGTACTTC.

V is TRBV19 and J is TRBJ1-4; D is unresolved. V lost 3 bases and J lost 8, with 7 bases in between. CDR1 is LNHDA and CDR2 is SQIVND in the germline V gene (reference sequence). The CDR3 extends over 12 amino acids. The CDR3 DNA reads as TGTGCCAGTAGTATCACCGGAGAAAAACTGTTTTTT. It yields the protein CASSITGEKLFF.

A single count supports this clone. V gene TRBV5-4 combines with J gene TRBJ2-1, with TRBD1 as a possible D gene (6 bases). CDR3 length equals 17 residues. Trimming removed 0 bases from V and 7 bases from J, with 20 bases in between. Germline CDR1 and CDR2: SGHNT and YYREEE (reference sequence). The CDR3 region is CASSLGPGELIRNEQFF. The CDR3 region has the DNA TGTGCCAGCAGCTTGGGACCAGGGGAATTGATAAGGAATGAGCAGTTCTTC. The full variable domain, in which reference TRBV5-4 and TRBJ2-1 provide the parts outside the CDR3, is ETGVTQSPTHLIKTRGQQVTLRCSSQSGHNTVSWYQQALGQGPQFIFQYYREEENGRGNFPPRFSGLQFPNYSSELNVNALELDDSALYLCASSLGPGELIRNEQFFGPGTRLTVL.

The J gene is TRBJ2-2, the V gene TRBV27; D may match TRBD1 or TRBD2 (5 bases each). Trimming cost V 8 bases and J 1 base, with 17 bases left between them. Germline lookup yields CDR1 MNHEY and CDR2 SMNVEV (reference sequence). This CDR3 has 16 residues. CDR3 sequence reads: CASSTFGTVNTGELFF. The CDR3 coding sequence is TGTGCCAGCTCCACCTTTGGGACGGTGAACACCGGGGAGCTGTTTTTT.

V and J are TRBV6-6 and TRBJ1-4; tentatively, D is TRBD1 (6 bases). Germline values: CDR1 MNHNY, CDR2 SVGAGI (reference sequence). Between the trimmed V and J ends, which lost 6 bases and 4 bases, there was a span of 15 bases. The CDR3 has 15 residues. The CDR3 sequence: CASSSPKGGNEKLFF. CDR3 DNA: TGTGCCAGCAGCTCCCCGAAAGGGGGTAATGAAAAACTGTTTTTT.

CDR3 residues: CASSSEARGNSPLHF. DNA for the CDR3: TGCGCCAGCAGCTCGGAGGCCAGGGGAAATTCACCCCTCCACTTT. The rearrangement links TRBV5-1 to TRBJ1-6; weak D call: TRBD1 (6 bases). CDR1 SGHRS and CDR2 YFSETQ come from the germline V gene. Trimming removed 3 bases from V and 7 bases from J, with 14 bases in between. CDR3 length: 15 residues.

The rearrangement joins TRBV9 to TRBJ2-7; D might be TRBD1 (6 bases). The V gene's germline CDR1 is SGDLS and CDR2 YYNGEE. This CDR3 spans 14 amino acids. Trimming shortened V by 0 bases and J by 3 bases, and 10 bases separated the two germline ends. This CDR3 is CASSVDGTLYEQYF. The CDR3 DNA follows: TGTGCCAGCAGCGTAGATGGGACACTCTACGAGCAGTACTTC.

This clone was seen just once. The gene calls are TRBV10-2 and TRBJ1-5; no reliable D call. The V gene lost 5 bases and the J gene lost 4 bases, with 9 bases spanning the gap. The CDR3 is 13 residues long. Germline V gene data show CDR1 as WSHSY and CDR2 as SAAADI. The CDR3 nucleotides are TGCGCCAGCAGTTTTAATACGAATCAGCCCCAGCATTTT. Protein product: CASSFNTNQPQHF.

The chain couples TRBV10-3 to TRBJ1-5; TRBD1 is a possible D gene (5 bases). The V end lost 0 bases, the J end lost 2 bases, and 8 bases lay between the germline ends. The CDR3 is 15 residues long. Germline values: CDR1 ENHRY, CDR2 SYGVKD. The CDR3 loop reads CAISESGGGNQPQHF. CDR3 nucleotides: TGTGCCATCAGTGAGTCCGGGGGGGGCAATCAGCCCCAGCATTTT.